The 24 T cell receptor beta chains listed next were all sequenced from one sample in a study of CD8 T cells in ankylosing spondylitis. Study conclusions and caveats: It appeared that ankylosing spondylitis blood was characterized by a TCR beta motif of 8 or 9 highly homologous variants.

TCRdb fed the 5' RACE reads into MiXCR, producing one record per CDR3 protein. The data contain around 490,000 distinct CDR3 sequences, 5.3% of them singletons. Antigens for these TCRs are unknown. Material: blood, either unsorted or a sorted T cell fraction (not recorded which). All receptors come from a male donor with ankylosing spondylitis.

Ten or more counts support this clonotype. The chain recombines TRBV27 with TRBJ2-7; 8 bases match TRBD2. The ends lost 5 bases at V and 5 bases at J; junction bases unmatched: 8. The CDR3 contains 14 residues. Germline V CDR1 and CDR2: MNHEY, SMNVEV (reference sequence). The CDR3: CASSRKREWHEQYF. In nucleotides, the CDR3 is TGTGCCAGCAGTCGCAAGCGGGAGTGGCACGAGCAGTACTTC.

This clonotype was seen at least ten times. The CDR3 region has the DNA TGTGCCAGCAGCCTGGGGACTAGCGGGGGGAACTACGAGCAGTACTTC. Translating gives CASSLGTSGGNYEQYF. The V and J genes are TRBV5-4 and TRBJ2-7; 15 positions match TRBD2. CDR1 SGHNT and CDR2 YYREEE come from the germline V gene (reference sequence). This CDR3 region has 16 residues. V lost 4 bases and J lost 3; bases outside the gene matches: 5. Combining the CDR3 with reference TRBV5-4 and TRBJ2-7 gives the whole variable domain ETGVTQSPTHLIKTRGQQVTLRCSSQSGHNTVSWYQQALGQGPQFIFQYYREEENGRGNFPPRFSGLQFPNYSSELNVNALELDDSALYLCASSLGTSGGNYEQYFGPGTRLTVT.

Ten or more counts support this clonotype. The chain joins TRBV20-1 to TRBJ1-5, with D maybe TRBD1 (6 bases). The CDR3 sequence is 16 residues long. Looked up from germline, CDR1 is DFQATT and CDR2 is SNEGSKA (reference sequence). The V gene lost 0 bases and the J gene lost 1 base, with 13 bases spanning the gap. This chain's CDR3 is CSARDRVRGSNQPQHF. The CDR3, as DNA: TGCAGTGCTAGAGATCGTGTCAGGGGAAGCAATCAGCCCCAGCATTTT.

This clonotype was detected many times. J is TRBJ2-1 and V is TRBV5-5; weak D call: TRBD2 (5 bases). CDR3 length equals 14 residues. CDR1 and CDR2 (germline): SGHKS, YYEKEE (reference sequence). Between the trimmed V and J ends, which lost 4 bases and 5 bases, there was a span of 13 bases. Written as DNA, the CDR3 is TGTGCCAGCAGCCCGTACACTAGGAACAATGAGCAGTTCTTC. Protein: CASSPYTRNNEQFF.

This clonotype was detected only a few times. The chain employs TRBV28 and TRBJ2-2, with D uncertain. The V gene's germline CDR1 is MDHEN and CDR2 SYDVKM. This CDR3 is built from 13 residues. Deletions cut 4 bases from V and 3 bases from J, with 6 bases between. Here the CDR3 reads CASSSPHTGELFF. The CDR3 DNA reads as TGTGCCAGCAGTTCTCCCCACACCGGGGAGCTGTTTTTT.

V and J are TRBV7-8 and TRBJ2-7; 10 bases align to TRBD2. Germline assignment: CDR1 SGHVS and CDR2 FQNEAQ. Trimming cost V 5 bases and J 1 base; bases outside gene matches: 17. The CDR3 contains 19 residues. In DNA form, the CDR3 reads TGTGCCAGCAGCCCACCGGGGAGTAGCGGGAGGTTGCCATCCTACGAGCAGTACTTC. This gives the protein CASSPPGSSGRLPSYEQYF.

This clonotype occurred many times. The chain is built from TRBV6-5 and TRBJ1-2; TRBD1 might be the D (5 bases). The V and J ends lost 4 bases and 4 bases respectively, with 13 bases between them. Germline assignment: CDR1 MNHEY and CDR2 SVGAGI. The CDR3 loop spans 14 amino acids. For the CDR3, the DNA is TGTGCCAGCAGTTCTGGCCCAGGGCGCTATGGCTACACCTTC. Its translation: CASSSGPGRYGYTF.

The table lists this clonotype with many counts. The chain is built from TRBV12-3 or TRBV12-4 and TRBJ1-1; TRBD1 might be the D (5 bases). This CDR3 contains 14 residues. V lost 1 base and J lost 3, with 9 bases in between. The CDR3 protein is CASSLEGMYTEAFF. The CDR3 bases are TGTGCCAGCAGTTTAGAGGGGATGTACACTGAAGCTTTCTTT.

This clonotype was recorded at least ten times. The chain links TRBV29-1 to TRBJ2-7; the D call may be TRBD1 or TRBD2 (5 bases each). Trimming pared 1 base from V and 0 bases from J, leaving 13 bases between. The CDR3 runs 15 residues. Germline V lookup: CDR1 SQVTM, CDR2 ANQGSEA. Here the CDR3 reads CSVEAGTVSSYEQYF. CDR3 nucleotide sequence: TGCAGCGTTGAAGCAGGGACGGTATCCTCCTACGAGCAGTACTTC.

J is TRBJ2-7 and V is TRBV18, with a weak D call TRBD2 (6 bases). CDR1 KGHSH and CDR2 LQKENI come from the germline V gene. The CDR3 runs 14 residues. The V and J ends lost 0 bases and 3 bases respectively, with 9 bases between them. CDR3 bases: TGTGCCAGCTCACCACCGGGGGAGGTCTACGAGCAGTACTTC. Translated, it gives CASSPPGEVYEQYF.

This clonotype came up many times. The gene calls are TRBV29-1 and TRBJ2-3, with 12 bases that match TRBD2. This CDR3 is built from 15 residues. The germline V gene has CDR1 SQVTM and CDR2 ANQGSEA. The V gene end was trimmed by 5 bases and the J gene end by 1 base; junction bases not matched to a gene: 4. The CDR3 loop is CSVLGTSGRTDTQYF. The CDR3 nucleotides read TGCAGCGTTCTTGGGACTAGCGGGCGCACAGATACGCAGTATTTT.

Remarks on this clonotype: Since a much larger clone is just one base distant, this may be a read error. The chain joins TRBV20-1 to TRBJ1-5; 8 bases agree with TRBD1. CDR1 DFQATT and CDR2 SNEGSKA come from the germline V gene (reference sequence). CDR3 length equals 15 residues. The CDR3 loop is CSARLAGQEDQAQHF. The CDR3 DNA is TGCAGTGCTAGGCTAGCGGGACAGGAGGATCAGGCCCAGCATTTT.

This clonotype was detected ten times or more. The gene calls are TRBV20-1 and TRBJ2-7; D may be TRBD1 (5 bases). V was shortened by 3 bases and J by 0 bases, with 12 bases between the two germline ends. Germline lookup yields CDR1 DFQATT and CDR2 SNEGSKA (reference sequence). The CDR3 runs to 14 residues. In DNA form, the CDR3 reads TGCAGTGCTAGTGACCAGGGCTTCTCCTACGAGCAGTACTTC. Translation: CSASDQGFSYEQYF.

This clonotype has a count of ten or more. The chain recombines TRBV7-2 with TRBJ1-5; 7 nucleotides line up with TRBD1. The germline V gene encodes CDR1 SGHTA and CDR2 FQGNSA. The CDR3 is made up of 16 amino acids. The V segment lost 0 bases and the J segment 6 bases; nucleotides outside the gene matches: 8. The CDR3 spells CASSLALGGSIQPQHF. The CDR3 nucleotides read TGTGCCAGCAGCTTAGCGCTAGGGGGCTCGATTCAGCCCCAGCATTTT.

This clonotype has ten or more counts. J is TRBJ2-1 and V is TRBV24-1; the match to TRBD1 covers 8 bases. The ends lost 1 base at V and 15 bases at J; junction bases unmatched: 10. The CDR3 is 14 residues long. In germline, CDR1 is KGHDR, CDR2 SFDVKD. CDR3 in DNA: TGTGCCACCAGTGATTTTTACGGACAGGGTGTACGGTTCTTC. This gives the protein CATSDFYGQGVRFF.

This clonotype was picked up many times. The V call is TRBV7-9, the J call TRBJ1-1, with D unresolved. Germline V lookup: CDR1 SEHNR, CDR2 FQNEAQ (reference sequence). The CDR3 loop spans 14 amino acids. Trimming pared 4 bases from V and 0 bases from J, leaving 9 bases between. The CDR3 is CASSSTAVNTEAFF. CDR3 nucleotide sequence: TGTGCCAGCAGCTCGACCGCAGTGAACACTGAAGCTTTCTTT.

The table lists this clonotype with many counts. The rearrangement links TRBV7-8 to TRBJ1-2; possibly TRBD1 for D (5 bases). The CDR3 has 12 residues. The V gene lost 5 bases and the J gene lost 10 bases, with 14 bases spanning the gap. CDR1 and CDR2 from the germline V gene are SGHVS and FQNEAQ. CDR3 amino acids: CASSLGPGFYTF. Here the CDR3 DNA reads TGTGCCAGCAGCCTGGGACCGGGATTCTACACCTTC. Full variable domain (remainder filled in from reference TRBV7-8 and TRBJ1-2): GAGVSQSPRYKVAKRGQDVALRCDPISGHVSLFWYQQALGQGPEFLTYFQNEAQLDKSGLPSDRFFAERPEGSVSTLKIQRTQQEDSAVYLCASSLGPGFYTFGSGTRLTVV.

Ten or more counts support this clonotype. The chain has TRBV6-4 and TRBJ2-1, with 8 bases matching TRBD1. The CDR3 extends over 8 amino acids. CDR1 MRHNA and CDR2 SNTAGT come from the germline V gene. CDR3 sequence reads: CTRDRPFF. CDR3 in DNA: TGTACTAGGGACAGGCCGTTCTTC.

CDR3 region: CASNPNRYNNEQFF. The CDR3, as DNA: TGTGCCAGCAATCCCAACAGGTACAACAATGAGCAGTTCTTC. The rearrangement joins TRBV6-1 to TRBJ2-1; tentatively, D is TRBD1 (5 bases). V dropped 7 bases and J dropped 5 bases, with 15 bases sitting between them. The germline gives CDR1 MNHNS, CDR2 SASEGT. The CDR3 contains 14 residues.

This clonotype was counted ten times or more. The chain recombines TRBV7-2 with TRBJ2-7; 11 bases are shared with TRBD2. V dropped 5 bases and J dropped 0; count of bases not matched to a gene: 6. The CDR3 covers 16 residues. The V gene's germline CDR1 is SGHTA and CDR2 FQGNSA. The CDR3, as DNA: TGTGCCAGCAGCCCTGGGACTAGCGGTTACTCCTACGAGCAGTACTTC. Amino acid sequence: CASSPGTSGYSYEQYF.

This clonotype has a count of ten or more. The chain uses TRBV12-3 or TRBV12-4 and TRBJ1-5; D is undetermined. The CDR3 spans 14 residues. Trimming cost V 3 bases and J 7 bases, with 13 bases left between them. The CDR3 bases are TGTGCCAGCAGTTTGGGAGGGTTAGGCCAGCCCCAGCATTTT. As protein: CASSLGGLGQPQHF.

This clonotype was seen at least ten times. The CDR3 here is CASSLGVRGGDIQYF. The CDR3 DNA reads as TGTGCCAGCAGCTTAGGTGTCAGGGGGGGTGACATTCAGTACTTC. This chain joins TRBV7-2 and TRBJ2-4; D possibly uses TRBD1 or TRBD2 (7 bases each). This CDR3 contains 15 residues. V was trimmed by 1 base and J by 8 bases, leaving 15 bases between them. Germline-derived CDR1 and CDR2 are SGHTA and FQGNSA. The full variable domain, its missing parts supplied by reference TRBV7-2 and TRBJ2-4, is GAGVSQSPSNKVTEKGKDVELRCDPISGHTALYWYRQSLGQGLEFLIYFQGNSAPDKSGLPSDRFSAERTGGSVSTLTIQRTQQEDSAVYLCASSLGVRGGDIQYFGAGTRLSVL.

This clonotype was seen a single time. A much larger clone is a single base away; this may be a read error. The V gene is TRBV14, the J gene TRBJ2-1; 7 bases map to TRBD2. The CDR3 extends over 16 amino acids. Germline CDR1 reads SGHDN; CDR2 reads FVKESK. CDR3 residues: CGTPKAGTNSYNEQFF. As DNA, the CDR3 is TGTGGCACACCGAAGGCCGGGACTAACTCCTACAATGAGCAGTTCTTC. Combining the CDR3 with reference TRBV14 and TRBJ2-1 gives the whole variable domain EAGVTQFPSHSVIEKGQTVTLRCDPISGHDNLYWYRRVMGKEIKFLLHFVKESKQDESGMPNNRFLAERTGGTYSTLKVQPAELEDSGVYFCGTPKAGTNSYNEQFFGPGTRLTVL.

This clonotype was detected ten times or more. This chain joins TRBV9 and TRBJ2-3, with TRBD1 identical over 8 bases. The CDR3 runs 15 residues. The junction had 3 bases not matched to a gene; V was cut back by 3 bases and J by 0 bases. The germline V gene encodes CDR1 SGDLS and CDR2 YYNGEE. CDR3 nucleotide sequence: TGTGCCAGCAGCGACTGGGACAGGAGCACAGATACGCAGTATTTT. This codes for CASSDWDRSTDTQYF.